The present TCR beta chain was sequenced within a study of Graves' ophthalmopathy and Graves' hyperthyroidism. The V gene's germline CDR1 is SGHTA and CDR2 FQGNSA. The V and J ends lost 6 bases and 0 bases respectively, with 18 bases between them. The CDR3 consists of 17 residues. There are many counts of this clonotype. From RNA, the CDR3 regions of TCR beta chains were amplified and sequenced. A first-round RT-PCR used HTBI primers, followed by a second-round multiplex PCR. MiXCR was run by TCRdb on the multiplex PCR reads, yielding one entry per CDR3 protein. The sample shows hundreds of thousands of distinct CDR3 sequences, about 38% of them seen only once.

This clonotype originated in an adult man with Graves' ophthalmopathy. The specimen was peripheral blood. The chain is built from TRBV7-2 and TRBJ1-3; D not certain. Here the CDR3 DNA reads TGTGCCAGCAGACCCCGCATCGGCATGGGCTCTGGAAACACCATATATTTT. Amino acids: CASRPRIGMGSGNTIYF.